One TCR beta chain is described in this entry. Its binding antigen is unknown. The entry originates in a study of monozygotic twins with inflammatory bowel disease (dated by TCRdb to between 2018 and 2021). Context from the whole study: A total of 28 monozygotic twin pairs were included in the full study, comprising nine German pairs (four IBD-concordant, five IBD-discordant) and 19 IBD-discordant Danish pairs. The search for disease-associated traits relied mainly on comparing IBD patients with their genetically identical healthy co-twins within discordant pairs. Each individual had, on average, about 151 000 unique TCRalpha sequences and 181 000 unique TCRbeta sequences available for analysis.

Reading the germline V gene (reference sequence) gives CDR1 PRHDT and CDR2 FYEKMQ. Its CDR3 holds 16 amino acids, cysteine through phenylalanine. Nucleotide data are not available. The library was obtained by 5' RACE. For each TCR library, 3,500 to 4,000 ng of total RNA was used. For each sample, cDNA synthesis with SMARTScribe reverse transcriptase was split into eight separate reactions. During cDNA synthesis, unique molecular identifiers containing a 6-nucleotide sample barcode were introduced by template switching. Amplification of TCRalpha and TCRbeta cDNA involved two nested PCRs of roughly 16 and 10 cycles, and each PCR was followed by bead purification. Before amplification, the cDNA was both treated with uracil DNA-glycosylase and purified with the QIAquick PCR purification kit. In the second PCR, Illumina TruSeq-compatible adapters and sample-specific barcodes were added. Library quality and concentration were checked on TapeStation and Qubit, and libraries were pooled at approximately 4.7 ng each. Sequencing of pooled libraries was carried out on an Illumina HiSeq2500 single-index Rapid Run using 2 x 100 bp reads and custom sequencing primers. Turning to the authors' computational methods: PCR and sequencing errors were corrected by UMI-based consensus assembly using MiGEC version 1.2.6. MiXCR version 2.1.1 was used for V(D)J alignment, clonotype assembly and CDR3 extraction. Gene usage, clonotype sharing and MAIT/NKT TCR abundance were normalised by analysing the top 1000, 10 000 and 20 000 clonotypes per sample. After downsampling to 27 000 UMIs, diversity was calculated as the inverse Simpson index using the vegan R package. Statistical testing used paired Mann-Whitney U tests on the discordant twin pairs and applied Benjamini-Hochberg correction for multiple testing. Reprocessed by TCRdb, the reads give a single entry per CDR3 protein sequence, without DNA. TCRdb, rather than the study authors, made the V and J calls. The table for this sample shows approximately 200,000 distinct CDR3 sequences. The ten top clones hold roughly 7.5% of the sample.

From each donor, an approximately 2.5 ml peripheral blood sample was collected into PAXgene tubes and kept at -80 degrees C. Total RNA was isolated from whole blood with the PAXgene blood miRNA kit on an automated QIAcube, without T cell sorting. Peripheral blood from monozygotic twin pairs concordant or discordant for inflammatory bowel disease was subjected to deep TCRalpha and TCRbeta repertoire profiling with unique molecular barcoding. For every twin pair, smoking habits were documented, and each individual was categorised as a current, former or never smoker. Study-wide findings and limitations: The analysis was unable to tell apart different T cell subtypes. Fewer clonotypes were shared with other individuals by IBD patients than by healthy twins, most markedly in patients showing signs of disease activity. Background noise and inter-individual variability may have been introduced into the repertoires by the differing immunosuppressive treatments among patients. Measured by the inverse Simpson index, TCRbeta repertoire diversity was lower in IBD patients than in their healthy co-twins. No single strong signal or clonotype linked to IBD turned up in the results, so the idea that one exists was not supported. Concordant and discordant twins showed no difference in repertoire similarity, possibly because of limited statistical power.

The origin of this receptor is a human donor with ulcerative colitis or Crohn's disease, or a healthy co-twin of an affected twin (not recorded which). The sequenced sample consisted of blood. This sequence uses TRBV13 and TRBJ2-2; with no DNA, the TCRdb D assignment of TRBD1 cannot be verified. For the CDR3, the sequence is CASSLVGQGKAGELFF.